The rows below give T cell receptor beta chains drawn from one sample of a study of blood T cell repertoires in COVID-19. Using immunoSEQ multiplex PCR, the repertoire was profiled, and TCRdb retains in-frame clones only, with some absent. The sample holds about 42,000 clones; roughly 87% are singletons and the top ten take around 25%. The sample consisted of peripheral blood. These receptors came from a woman at least 80 years old in a cohort sampled during active or convalescent COVID-19. The CDR3 runs from the conserved cysteine through the conserved F or W. The D gene is left open where the match is weak. Some rows mark clone size as missing; the rest say once, few, many or name a class of expanded clone.

j_gene: TRBJ2-3
v_gene: TRBV9
abundance: .
d_gene: .
CDR3aa: CASSGGGTSTDTQYF
CDR3nt: TGTGCCAGCAGCGGTGGGGGGACTAGCACAGATACGCAGTATTTT

j_gene: TRBJ2-1
v_gene: TRBV5-1
abundance: .
d_gene: .
CDR3aa: CASSLDGISYNEQFF
CDR3nt: TGCGCCAGCAGCTTGGACGGGATCTCTTACAATGAGCAGTTCTTC

j_gene: TRBJ2-1
v_gene: TRBV5-5
abundance: .
d_gene: TRBD2
CDR3aa: CASSFAGEGYNEQFF
CDR3nt: TGTGCCAGCAGCTTCGCGGGAGAGGGCTACAATGAGCAGTTCTTC

j_gene: TRBJ1-5
v_gene: TRBV6-5
abundance: .
d_gene: TRBD1
CDR3aa: CASSLDRVNQPQHF
CDR3nt: TGTGCCAGCAGTTTGGACAGGGTGAATCAGCCCCAGCATTTT

j_gene: TRBJ1-1
v_gene: TRBV5-5
abundance: .
d_gene: .
CDR3aa: CASSTAGLNTEAFF
CDR3nt: TGTGCCAGCAGCACTGCAGGGTTGAACACTGAAGCTTTCTTT

j_gene: TRBJ2-7
v_gene: TRBV2
abundance: .
d_gene: .
CDR3aa: CASRMTEDYEQYF
CDR3nt: TGTGCCAGCAGGATGACAGAGGACTACGAGCAGTACTTC

j_gene: TRBJ1-2
v_gene: TRBV7-2
abundance: once
d_gene: .
CDR3aa: CASSLNAQGILGYTF
CDR3nt: TGTGCCAGCAGCTTAAATGCCCAGGGGATTCTCGGCTACACCTTC

j_gene: TRBJ2-3
v_gene: TRBV9
abundance: .
d_gene: .
CDR3aa: CASSLGHLTDTQYF
CDR3nt: TGTGCCAGCAGCTTGGGACATCTCACAGATACGCAGTATTTT

j_gene: TRBJ2-7
v_gene: TRBV7-9
abundance: .
d_gene: TRBD2
CDR3aa: CASSPGLAGPAPSYEQYF
CDR3nt: TGTGCCAGCAGCCCGGGACTAGCGGGCCCAGCACCCTCCTACGAGCAGTACTTC

j_gene: TRBJ2-1
v_gene: TRBV7-3
abundance: .
d_gene: .
CDR3aa: CASARGVWNEQFF
CDR3nt: TGTGCCAGCGCCAGGGGGGTTTGGAATGAGCAGTTCTTC

j_gene: TRBJ1-3
v_gene: TRBV30
abundance: .
d_gene: TRBD1
CDR3aa: CPKRRGQGVGDSGNTIYF
CDR3nt: TGTCCCAAAAGGAGGGGACAGGGGGTCGGGGACTCTGGAAACACCATATATTTT

j_gene: TRBJ2-5
v_gene: TRBV2
abundance: .
d_gene: TRBD1
CDR3aa: CASISSTGPQETQYF
CDR3nt: TGTGCCAGCATCTCCTCGACAGGGCCGCAAGAGACCCAGTACTTC

j_gene: TRBJ2-5
v_gene: TRBV11-2
abundance: .
d_gene: .
CDR3aa: CASSLVGVGEETQYF
CDR3nt: TGTGCCAGCAGCTTAGTAGGTGTAGGGGAAGAGACCCAGTACTTC

j_gene: TRBJ2-3
v_gene: TRBV5-1
abundance: .
d_gene: TRBD2
CDR3aa: CASSALAGGTDTQYF
CDR3nt: TGCGCCAGCAGCGCACTAGCGGGAGGCACAGATACGCAGTATTTT

j_gene: TRBJ1-6
v_gene: TRBV4-1
abundance: .
d_gene: .
CDR3aa: CASSQAAGTGNSPLHF
CDR3nt: TGCGCCAGCAGCCAAGCGGCTGGTACGGGTAATTCACCCCTCCACTTT

j_gene: TRBJ2-7
v_gene: TRBV7-9
abundance: .
d_gene: TRBD2
CDR3aa: CASSPGLAGSYEQYF
CDR3nt: TGTGCCAGCAGCCCGGGACTAGCGGGATCTTACGAGCAGTACTTC

j_gene: TRBJ1-4
v_gene: TRBV4-1
abundance: .
d_gene: .
CDR3aa: CASSQDQRGPATNEKLFF
CDR3nt: TGCGCCAGCAGCCAAGATCAGCGGGGACCTGCAACTAATGAAAAACTGTTTTTT

j_gene: TRBJ1-2
v_gene: TRBV6-2/TRBV6-3
abundance: once
d_gene: TRBD1
CDR3aa: CASSYPATGGNGYTF
CDR3nt: TGTGCCAGCAGTTACCCCGCGACAGGGGGTAATGGCTACACCTTC

j_gene: TRBJ2-1
v_gene: TRBV30
abundance: .
d_gene: .
CDR3aa: CAWSVKRSSYNEQFF
CDR3nt: TGTGCCTGGAGTGTGAAGCGGAGCTCCTACAATGAGCAGTTCTTC

j_gene: TRBJ2-7
v_gene: TRBV6-2/TRBV6-3
abundance: .
d_gene: .
CDR3aa: CASSYSNEQYF
CDR3nt: TGTGCCAGCAGTTACTCCAACGAGCAGTACTTC

j_gene: TRBJ2-1
v_gene: TRBV28
abundance: .
d_gene: .
CDR3aa: CASSLGQSPYNEQFF
CDR3nt: TGTGCCAGCAGTTTGGGGCAGTCACCCTACAATGAGCAGTTCTTC

j_gene: TRBJ2-3
v_gene: TRBV27
abundance: once
d_gene: .
CDR3aa: CASSLDRGGIGTDTQYF
CDR3nt: TGTGCCAGCAGTTTAGATAGGGGTGGAATAGGAACAGATACGCAGTATTTT

j_gene: TRBJ2-7
v_gene: TRBV27
abundance: .
d_gene: TRBD1
CDR3aa: CASSIGQGGYEQYF
CDR3nt: TGTGCCAGCAGTATTGGACAGGGTGGCTACGAGCAGTACTTC

j_gene: TRBJ2-3
v_gene: TRBV11-2
abundance: .
d_gene: .
CDR3aa: CASSLGTVQYF
CDR3nt: TGTGCCAGCAGCTTAGGGACTGTGCAGTATTTT

j_gene: TRBJ1-5
v_gene: TRBV9
abundance: .
d_gene: .
CDR3aa: CASSVTPDRSNQPQHF
CDR3nt: TGTGCCAGCAGCGTAACTCCAGACAGAAGCAATCAGCCCCAGCATTTT

j_gene: TRBJ1-1
v_gene: TRBV5-4
abundance: .
d_gene: .
CDR3aa: CASSIGQANTEAFF
CDR3nt: TGTGCCAGCAGCATAGGTCAGGCTAACACTGAAGCTTTCTTT

j_gene: TRBJ1-5
v_gene: TRBV5-1
abundance: .
d_gene: TRBD1
CDR3aa: CASSLGTGSNQPQHF
CDR3nt: TGCGCCAGCAGCTTAGGGACAGGGAGCAATCAGCCCCAGCATTTT

j_gene: TRBJ2-1
v_gene: TRBV11-3
abundance: .
d_gene: TRBD1
CDR3aa: CASSPPGTGGGTEQFF
CDR3nt: TGTGCCAGCAGCCCCCCCGGGACAGGGGGGGGAACTGAGCAGTTCTTC

j_gene: TRBJ2-1
v_gene: TRBV11-2
abundance: .
d_gene: TRBD2
CDR3aa: CASSSSFGGDGYNEQFF
CDR3nt: TGTGCCAGCAGCTCATCCTTTGGGGGGGACGGCTACAATGAGCAGTTCTTC

j_gene: TRBJ2-1
v_gene: TRBV7-3
abundance: .
d_gene: .
CDR3aa: CASSLDGSSYNEQFF
CDR3nt: TGTGCCAGCAGCTTAGACGGGAGTTCCTACAATGAGCAGTTCTTC

j_gene: TRBJ2-5
v_gene: TRBV5-1
abundance: .
d_gene: .
CDR3aa: CASSLEAGSVEWQETQYF
CDR3nt: TGCGCCAGCAGCTTGGAGGCAGGGTCTGTCGAATGGCAAGAGACCCAGTACTTC

j_gene: TRBJ1-1
v_gene: TRBV18
abundance: few
d_gene: TRBD1
CDR3aa: CASHRGQDTEAFF
CDR3nt: TGTGCCAGCCATAGGGGGCAGGACACTGAAGCTTTCTTT

j_gene: TRBJ2-7
v_gene: TRBV7-2
abundance: .
d_gene: TRBD1
CDR3aa: CASSLPPDREGPYEQYF
CDR3nt: TGTGCCAGCAGCTTACCCCCGGACAGGGAAGGACCCTACGAGCAGTACTTC

j_gene: TRBJ1-1
v_gene: TRBV7-9
abundance: .
d_gene: .
CDR3aa: CASSDRQIQNTEAFF
CDR3nt: TGTGCCAGCAGCGATCGACAGATCCAGAACACTGAAGCTTTCTTT

j_gene: TRBJ2-2
v_gene: TRBV24-1
abundance: .
d_gene: .
CDR3aa: CATSDGTHTGELFF
CDR3nt: TGTGCCACCAGTGATGGGACACACACCGGGGAGCTGTTTTTT

j_gene: TRBJ1-1
v_gene: TRBV5-1
abundance: .
d_gene: .
CDR3aa: CASSLFLGEDTEAFF
CDR3nt: TGCGCCAGCAGCTTGTTTCTCGGGGAGGACACTGAAGCTTTCTTT

j_gene: TRBJ2-3
v_gene: TRBV30
abundance: .
d_gene: .
CDR3aa: CAWRASLVRGTDTQYF
CDR3nt: TGTGCCTGGAGAGCGAGCCTAGTTCGGGGAACAGATACGCAGTATTTT

j_gene: TRBJ2-1
v_gene: TRBV24-1
abundance: .
d_gene: .
CDR3aa: CATSDQQGDSSYNEQFF
CDR3nt: TGTGCCACCAGTGACCAACAGGGTGATAGCTCCTACAATGAGCAGTTCTTC

j_gene: TRBJ2-7
v_gene: TRBV7-2
abundance: .
d_gene: TRBD2
CDR3aa: CASSLTSGGAYEQYF
CDR3nt: TGTGCCAGCAGCTTGACTAGCGGGGGGGCCTACGAGCAGTACTTC

j_gene: TRBJ1-2
v_gene: TRBV3-1/TRBV3-2
abundance: .
d_gene: .
CDR3aa: CASSHGERYGYTF
CDR3nt: TGTGCCAGCAGCCACGGCGAGCGGTATGGCTACACCTTC

j_gene: TRBJ2-7
v_gene: TRBV7-9
abundance: once
d_gene: TRBD2
CDR3aa: CASSSHRTSGNYEQYF
CDR3nt: TGTGCCAGCAGCTCGCACCGGACTAGCGGAAACTACGAGCAGTACTTC

j_gene: TRBJ2-5
v_gene: TRBV4-3
abundance: .
d_gene: .
CDR3aa: CASSQDPGADGTQYF
CDR3nt: TGCGCCAGCAGCCAAGATCCAGGGGCAGATGGGACCCAGTACTTC

j_gene: TRBJ1-6
v_gene: TRBV10-1
abundance: .
d_gene: .
CDR3aa: CASSGGYGSPLHF
CDR3nt: TGCGCCAGCAGTGGAGGGTACGGTTCACCCCTCCACTTT

j_gene: TRBJ1-6
v_gene: TRBV28
abundance: .
d_gene: TRBD1
CDR3aa: CASSRQGNSPLHF
CDR3nt: TGTGCCAGCTCAAGACAGGGTAATTCACCCCTCCACTTT

j_gene: TRBJ1-2
v_gene: TRBV19
abundance: .
d_gene: .
CDR3aa: CASSIWQGLGARGYTF
CDR3nt: TGTGCCAGTAGTATTTGGCAGGGGTTGGGTGCTCGGGGCTACACCTTC

j_gene: TRBJ2-7
v_gene: TRBV7-2
abundance: .
d_gene: TRBD2
CDR3aa: CASSSGLAGPRVNF
CDR3nt: TGTGCCAGCAGCTCGGGACTAGCGGGGCCACGCGTAAATTTC

j_gene: TRBJ2-3
v_gene: TRBV11-3
abundance: .
d_gene: TRBD1
CDR3aa: CASSLSVGTGITDTQYF
CDR3nt: TGTGCCAGCAGCTTGAGCGTCGGGACAGGGATCACAGATACGCAGTATTTT

j_gene: TRBJ2-2
v_gene: TRBV6-2/TRBV6-3
abundance: .
d_gene: TRBD2
CDR3aa: CASSAIQGGLAGGPTGELFF
CDR3nt: TGTGCCAGCAGTGCCATACAGGGGGGACTAGCGGGAGGCCCCACCGGGGAGCTGTTTTTT

j_gene: TRBJ1-2
v_gene: TRBV2
abundance: .
d_gene: TRBD1
CDR3aa: CASSTRDSYGYTF
CDR3nt: TGTGCCAGCAGTACTCGGGACAGCTATGGCTACACCTTC

j_gene: TRBJ2-7
v_gene: TRBV10-2
abundance: .
d_gene: TRBD2
CDR3aa: CASGEGFHEQYF
CDR3nt: TGCGCCAGCGGGGAGGGGTTCCACGAGCAGTACTTC

j_gene: TRBJ2-5
v_gene: TRBV7-9
abundance: .
d_gene: TRBD1
CDR3aa: CASSIGTGGRETQYF
CDR3nt: TGTGCCAGCAGCATCGGGACAGGTGGGAGAGAGACCCAGTACTTC

j_gene: TRBJ1-3
v_gene: TRBV6-4
abundance: .
d_gene: .
CDR3aa: CASSGPTGLVGNTIYF
CDR3nt: TGTGCCAGCAGTGGCCCAACAGGGCTTGTTGGAAACACCATATATTTT